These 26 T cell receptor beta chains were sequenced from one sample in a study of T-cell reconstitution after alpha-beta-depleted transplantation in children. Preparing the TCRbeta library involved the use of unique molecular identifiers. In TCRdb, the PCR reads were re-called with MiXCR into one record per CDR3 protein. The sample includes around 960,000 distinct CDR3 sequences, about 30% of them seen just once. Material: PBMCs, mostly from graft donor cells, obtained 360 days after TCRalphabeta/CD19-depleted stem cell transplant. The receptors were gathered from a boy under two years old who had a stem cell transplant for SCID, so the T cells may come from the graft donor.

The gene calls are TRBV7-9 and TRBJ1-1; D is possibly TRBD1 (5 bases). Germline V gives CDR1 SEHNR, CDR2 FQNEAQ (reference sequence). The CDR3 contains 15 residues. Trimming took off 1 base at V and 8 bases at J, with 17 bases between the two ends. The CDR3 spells CASSLGLTPTAEAFF. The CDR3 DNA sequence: TGTGCCAGCAGCTTAGGTTTAACACCGACAGCCGAAGCTTTCTTT. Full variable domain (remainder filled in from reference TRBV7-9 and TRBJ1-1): DTGVSQNPRHKITKRGQNVTFRCDPISEHNRLYWYRQTLGQGPEFLTYFQNEAQLEKSRLLSDRFSAERPKGSFSTLEIQRTEQGDSAMYLCASSLGLTPTAEAFFGQGTRLTVV.

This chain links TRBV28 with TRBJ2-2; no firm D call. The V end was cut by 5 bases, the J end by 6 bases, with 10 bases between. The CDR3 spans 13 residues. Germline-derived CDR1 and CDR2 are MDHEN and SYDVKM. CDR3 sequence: CASSLRLAGELFF. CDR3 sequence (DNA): TGTGCCAGCAGTCTCCGACTCGCCGGGGAGCTGTTTTTT.

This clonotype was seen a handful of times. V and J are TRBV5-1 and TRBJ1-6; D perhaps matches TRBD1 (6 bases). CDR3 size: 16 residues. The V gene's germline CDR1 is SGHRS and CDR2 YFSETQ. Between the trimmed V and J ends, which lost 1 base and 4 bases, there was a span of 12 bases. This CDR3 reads CASSLTRTDYNSPLHF. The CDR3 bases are TGCGCCAGCAGCTTGACCCGGACAGATTATAATTCACCCCTCCACTTT.

Here the CDR3 DNA reads TGTGCCAGCAGCTTAGCGTTTGTGCGGGAGGAAGACAATGAGCAGTTCTTC. This codes for CASSLAFVREEDNEQFF. This chain joins TRBV7-8 and TRBJ2-1, with 8 bases that match TRBD2. Germline V gene data show CDR1 as SGHVS and CDR2 as FQNEAQ. This CDR3 is built from 17 residues. V was clipped by 0 bases and J by 5 bases; unmatched bases: 9.

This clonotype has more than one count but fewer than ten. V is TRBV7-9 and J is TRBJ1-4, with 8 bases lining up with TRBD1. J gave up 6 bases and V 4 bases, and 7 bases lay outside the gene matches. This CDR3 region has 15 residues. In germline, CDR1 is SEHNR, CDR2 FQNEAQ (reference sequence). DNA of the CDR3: TGTGCCAGCAGCTCCCGACAGGGGTGGGATGAAAAACTGTTTTTT. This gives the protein CASSSRQGWDEKLFF.

This CDR3 is CASSEGGTATDTQYF. The CDR3 DNA follows: TGTGCCAGCAGTGAAGGAGGGACGGCCACAGATACGCAGTATTTT. The rearrangement uses TRBV25-1 and TRBJ2-3, with D maybe TRBD2 (6 bases). V was clipped by 2 bases and J by 2 bases, with 11 bases between them. CDR3 length: 15 amino acids. Germline-derived CDR1 and CDR2 are MGHDK and SYGVNS.

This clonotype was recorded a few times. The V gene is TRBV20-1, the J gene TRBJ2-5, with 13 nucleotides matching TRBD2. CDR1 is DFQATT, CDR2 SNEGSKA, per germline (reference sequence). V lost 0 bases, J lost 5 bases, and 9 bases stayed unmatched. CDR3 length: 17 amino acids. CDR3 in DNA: TGCAGTGCTAGAGATAAGGAACTAGCGGGGGGGCTTGAGACCCAGTACTTC. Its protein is CSARDKELAGGLETQYF.

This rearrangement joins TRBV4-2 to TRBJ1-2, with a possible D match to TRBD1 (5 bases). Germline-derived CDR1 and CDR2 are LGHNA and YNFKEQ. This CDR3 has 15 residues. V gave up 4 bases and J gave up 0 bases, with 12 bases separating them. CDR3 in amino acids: CASSLPRGTNYGYTF. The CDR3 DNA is TGTGCCAGCAGCCTTCCAAGGGGTACTAACTATGGCTACACCTTC.

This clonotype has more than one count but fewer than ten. This CDR3 is CASSPGDSFREQYF. The CDR3 DNA follows: TGTGCCAGCAGCCCCGGGGACAGCTTTCGCGAGCAGTACTTC. The rearrangement joins TRBV3-1 to TRBJ2-7, with 7 nucleotides matching TRBD1. CDR3 length: 14 amino acids. Germline values: CDR1 LGHDT, CDR2 YNNKEL (reference sequence). Trimming took 4 bases from V and 6 from J; bases not matched to a gene: 9.

CDR3 DNA sequence: TGCGCCAGCAGCCAAGAATCGGGCAGGGTAACGGATGGCTACACCTTC. The encoded protein is CASSQESGRVTDGYTF. The V call is TRBV4-3, the J call TRBJ1-2; tentatively, D is TRBD1 (5 bases). The length of the CDR3 is 16 residues. The V and J ends lost 0 bases and 6 bases respectively, with 17 bases between them. The germline gives CDR1 LGHNA, CDR2 YSLEER.

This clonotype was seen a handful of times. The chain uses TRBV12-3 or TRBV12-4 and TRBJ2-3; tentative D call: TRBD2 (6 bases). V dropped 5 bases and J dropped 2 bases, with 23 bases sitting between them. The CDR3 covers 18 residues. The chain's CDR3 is CASSPFGRGGRDTDTQYF. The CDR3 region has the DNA TGTGCCAGCAGTCCGTTCGGGCGGGGAGGAAGGGACACAGATACGCAGTATTTT.

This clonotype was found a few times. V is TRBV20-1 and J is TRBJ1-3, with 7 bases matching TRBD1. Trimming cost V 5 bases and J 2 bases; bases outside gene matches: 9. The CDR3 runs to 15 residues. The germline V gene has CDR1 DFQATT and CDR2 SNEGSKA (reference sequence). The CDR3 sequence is CSAQQDRVTGNTIYF. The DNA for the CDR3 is TGCAGTGCTCAGCAAGACAGGGTTACTGGAAACACCATATATTTT.

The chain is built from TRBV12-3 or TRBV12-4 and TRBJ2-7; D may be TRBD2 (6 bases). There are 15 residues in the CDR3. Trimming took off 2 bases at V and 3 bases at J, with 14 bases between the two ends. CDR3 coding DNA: TGTGCCAGCAGTTTACTCGGGGGTTCCGACTACGAGCAGTACTTC. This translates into CASSLLGGSDYEQYF.

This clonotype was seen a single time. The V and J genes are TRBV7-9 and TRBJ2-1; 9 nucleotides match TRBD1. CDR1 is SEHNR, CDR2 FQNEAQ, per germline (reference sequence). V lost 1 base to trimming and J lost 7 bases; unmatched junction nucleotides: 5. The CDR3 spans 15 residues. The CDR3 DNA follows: TGTGCCAGCAGCTTAGGTCGGGACAGGGTAAATGAGCAGTTCTTC. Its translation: CASSLGRDRVNEQFF.

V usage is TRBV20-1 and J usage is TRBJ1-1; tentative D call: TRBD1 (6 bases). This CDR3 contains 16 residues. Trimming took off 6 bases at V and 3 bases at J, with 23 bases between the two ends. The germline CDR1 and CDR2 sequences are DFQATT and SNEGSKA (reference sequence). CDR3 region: CSAAGQFRKVYTEAFF. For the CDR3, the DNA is TGCAGTGCCGCCGGACAGTTCAGGAAGGTGTACACTGAAGCTTTCTTT.

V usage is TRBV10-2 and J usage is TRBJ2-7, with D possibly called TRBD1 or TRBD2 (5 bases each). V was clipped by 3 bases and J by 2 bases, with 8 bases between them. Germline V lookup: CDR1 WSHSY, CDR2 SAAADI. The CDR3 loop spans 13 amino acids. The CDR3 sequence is CASSEGTTYEQYF. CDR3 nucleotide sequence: TGCGCCAGCAGTGAAGGGACGACCTACGAGCAGTACTTC.

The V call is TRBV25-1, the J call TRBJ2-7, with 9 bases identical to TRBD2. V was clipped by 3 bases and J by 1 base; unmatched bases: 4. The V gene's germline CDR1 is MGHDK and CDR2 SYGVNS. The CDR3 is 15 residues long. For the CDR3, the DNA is TGTGCCAGCAGTGATCTAGCGGGATCTTCCTACGAGCAGTACTTC. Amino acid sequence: CASSDLAGSSYEQYF.

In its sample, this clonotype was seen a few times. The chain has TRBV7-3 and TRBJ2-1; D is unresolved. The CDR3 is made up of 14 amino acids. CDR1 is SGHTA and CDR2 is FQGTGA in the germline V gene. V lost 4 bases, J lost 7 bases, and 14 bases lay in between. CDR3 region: CASSSNSDWNEQFF. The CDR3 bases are TGTGCCAGCAGCTCAAATTCCGACTGGAATGAGCAGTTCTTC. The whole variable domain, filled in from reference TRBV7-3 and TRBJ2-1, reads GAGVSQTPSNKVTEKGKYVELRCDPISGHTALYWYRQSLGQGPEFLIYFQGTGAADDSGLPNDRFFAVRPEGSVSTLKIQRTERGDSAVYLCASSSNSDWNEQFFGPGTRLTVL.

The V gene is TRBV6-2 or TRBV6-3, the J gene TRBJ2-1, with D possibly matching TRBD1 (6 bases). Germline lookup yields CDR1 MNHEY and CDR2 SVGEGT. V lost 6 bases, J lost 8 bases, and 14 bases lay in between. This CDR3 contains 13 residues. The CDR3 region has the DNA TGTGCCAGCAGCCCCGGACAGATCTATGAGCAGTTCTTC. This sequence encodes CASSPGQIYEQFF.

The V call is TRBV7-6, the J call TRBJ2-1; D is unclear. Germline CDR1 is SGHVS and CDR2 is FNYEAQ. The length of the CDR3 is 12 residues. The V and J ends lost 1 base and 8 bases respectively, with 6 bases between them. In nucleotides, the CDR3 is TGTGCCAGCAGCTTAGTTTTCCATGAGCAGTTCTTC. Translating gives CASSLVFHEQFF.

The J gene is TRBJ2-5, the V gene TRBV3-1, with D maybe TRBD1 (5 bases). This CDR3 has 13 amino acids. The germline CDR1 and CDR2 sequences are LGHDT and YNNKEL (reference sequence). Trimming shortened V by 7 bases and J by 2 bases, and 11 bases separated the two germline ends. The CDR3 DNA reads TGTGCCAGCAAGGTCCAGGGTCAAGAGACCCAGTACTTC. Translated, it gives CASKVQGQETQYF.

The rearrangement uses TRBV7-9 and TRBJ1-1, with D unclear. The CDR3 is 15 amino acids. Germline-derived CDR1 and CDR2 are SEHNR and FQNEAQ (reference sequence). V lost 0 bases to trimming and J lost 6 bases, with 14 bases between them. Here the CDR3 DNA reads TGTGCCAGCAGCTTAGCAACGAGACCCACGGCTGAAGCTTTCTTT. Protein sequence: CASSLATRPTAEAFF.

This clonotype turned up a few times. In DNA form, the CDR3 reads TGCAGTGCTAGAAAGGGGGTTCCAGCTAAGGCCCAGCATTTT. Encoded protein: CSARKGVPAKAQHF. The chain joins TRBV20-1 to TRBJ1-5; possibly TRBD1 for D (6 bases). The CDR3 sequence is 14 residues long. V was shortened by 2 bases and J by 11 bases, with 19 bases between the two germline ends. Germline loops: CDR1 DFQATT, CDR2 SNEGSKA (reference sequence).

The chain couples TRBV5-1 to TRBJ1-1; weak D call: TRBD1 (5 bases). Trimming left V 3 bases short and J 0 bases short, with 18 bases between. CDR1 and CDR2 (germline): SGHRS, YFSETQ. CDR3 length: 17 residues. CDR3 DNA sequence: TGCGCCAGCAGCTCAAGTGCTTCCGGGACGGTGAACACTGAAGCTTTCTTT. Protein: CASSSSASGTVNTEAFF.

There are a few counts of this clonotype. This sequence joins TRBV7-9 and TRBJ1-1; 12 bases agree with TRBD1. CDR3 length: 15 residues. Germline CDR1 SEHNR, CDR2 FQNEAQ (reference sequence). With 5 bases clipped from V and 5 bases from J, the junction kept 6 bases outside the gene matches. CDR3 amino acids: CASSPGQGATTEAFF. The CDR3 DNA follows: TGTGCCAGCAGCCCGGGACAGGGGGCAACAACTGAAGCTTTCTTT. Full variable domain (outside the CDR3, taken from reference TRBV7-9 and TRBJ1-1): DTGVSQNPRHKITKRGQNVTFRCDPISEHNRLYWYRQTLGQGPEFLTYFQNEAQLEKSRLLSDRFSAERPKGSFSTLEIQRTEQGDSAMYLCASSPGQGATTEAFFGQGTRLTVV.

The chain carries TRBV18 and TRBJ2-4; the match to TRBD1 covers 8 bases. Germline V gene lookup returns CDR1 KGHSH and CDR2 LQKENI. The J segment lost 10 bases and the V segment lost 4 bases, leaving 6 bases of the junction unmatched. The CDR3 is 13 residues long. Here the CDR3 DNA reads TGTGCCAGCTCACGGGGACAGGCAAGGATTCAGTACTTC. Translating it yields CASSRGQARIQYF. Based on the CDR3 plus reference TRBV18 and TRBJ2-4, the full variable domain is NAGVMQNPRHLVRRRGQEARLRCSPMKGHSHVYWYRQLPEEGLKFMVYLQKENIIDESGMPKERFSAEFPKEGPSILRIQQVVRGDSAAYFCASSRGQARIQYFGAGTRLSVL.